These 18 T cell receptor beta chains were sequenced from one sample in a study of T cell responses to AZD1222 COVID-19 vaccine. The table came from immunoSEQ multiplex PCR; TCRdb's copy has only in-frame clones and leaves some out. The sample has 90,000 to 130,000 clones, roughly 92% seen once; the top ten hold roughly 7%. Here the sequenced sample was peripheral blood, taken on day 0 of AZD1222 vaccination. The receptors here all came from an adult in good health.

The chain employs TRBV30 and TRBJ2-7, with TRBD2 identical over 10 bases. The CDR3 has 15 amino acids. Germline V gives CDR1 GTSNPN, CDR2 SVGIG (reference sequence). J lost 0 bases, V lost 2 bases, and 4 bases had no gene match. CDR3 amino acids: CAWSLAGVRSYEQYF. The CDR3 DNA is TGTGCCTGGAGTCTAGCGGGGGTTCGCTCCTACGAGCAGTACTTC.

This clone has just one count. The J gene is TRBJ1-4, the V gene TRBV5-1; unclear D gene. From germline, CDR1 is SGHRS and CDR2 YFSETQ. The CDR3 is 15 residues long. V gave up 5 bases and J gave up 5 bases, with 16 bases separating them. CDR3 coding DNA: TGCGCCAGCAGTTCTTCAGCAGGACGGAATGAAAAACTGTTTTTT. It specifies CASSSSAGRNEKLFF.

This clone is a singleton in its sample. This chain joins TRBV19 and TRBJ2-7; 8 nucleotides agree with TRBD1. V shed 6 bases and J 3 bases; nucleotides not matched to a gene: 10. This CDR3 is 15 amino acids long. CDR1 and CDR2 (germline): LNHDA, SQIVND (reference sequence). This CDR3 is CASRGLDRGNYEQYF. The CDR3 DNA reads as TGTGCCAGTAGGGGCCTTGACAGGGGAAACTACGAGCAGTACTTC.

The chain recombines TRBV6-1 with TRBJ2-7; 11 bases agree with TRBD1. This CDR3 spans 15 amino acids. Germline trimming cut 3 bases from V and 3 bases from J; bases unmatched to any gene: 4. Germline values: CDR1 MNHNS, CDR2 SASEGT. Written as DNA, the CDR3 is TGTGCCAGCAGTGAGTTGGACAGGGGGCACTACGAGCAGTACTTC. Translating it yields CASSELDRGHYEQYF.

The rearrangement links TRBV4-2 to TRBJ2-5, with D unclear. This CDR3 region has 16 residues. Trimming cost V 0 bases and J 3 bases, with 14 bases left between them. Germline V gives CDR1 LGHNA, CDR2 YNFKEQ. The CDR3 is CASSQDGGRKEETQYF. In DNA form, the CDR3 reads TGTGCCAGCAGCCAAGATGGTGGCAGGAAGGAAGAGACCCAGTACTTC.

This chain connects TRBV5-5 to TRBJ1-5, with D uncertain. The CDR3 covers 13 residues. Trimming shortened V by 4 bases and J by 6 bases, and 11 bases separated the two germline ends. The germline CDR1 and CDR2 sequences are SGHKS and YYEKEE (reference sequence). The CDR3 DNA sequence: TGTGCCAGCAGCCCTGTCCCCACTCAGCCCCAGCATTTT. This translates into CASSPVPTQPQHF. Supplemented by reference TRBV5-5 and TRBJ1-5, the full variable domain reads DAGVTQSPTHLIKTRGQQVTLRCSPISGHKSVSWYQQVLGQGPQFIFQYYEKEERGRGNFPDRFSARQFPNYSSELNVNALLLGDSALYLCASSPVPTQPQHFGDGTRLSIL.

V gene TRBV7-2 combines with J gene TRBJ2-1, with TRBD2 matching over 14 bases. With V trimmed by 5 bases and J by 10 bases, 7 bases remained unmatched. This CDR3 spans 15 amino acids. Germline V gene sequence: CDR1 SGHTA, CDR2 FQGNSA. CDR3 loop: CASSPGLAGVGEQFF. The CDR3 region has the DNA TGTGCCAGCAGCCCGGGACTAGCGGGGGTTGGAGAGCAGTTCTTC.

In regard to this clone: The sample holds other DNA sequences that translate to the same CDR3. This chain links TRBV6-2 or TRBV6-3 with TRBJ1-1; the D is unclear. CDR3 length: 13 residues. Germline V gene sequence: CDR1 MNHEY, CDR2 SVGEGT. The V and J ends lost 3 bases and 3 bases respectively, with 8 bases between them. CDR3 DNA: TGTGCCAGCAGTTATGGTCGGCACACTGAAGCTTTCTTT. Protein sequence: CASSYGRHTEAFF.

V gene TRBV5-1 combines with J gene TRBJ2-3, with D possibly called TRBD1 or TRBD2 (6 bases each). V was pared by 3 bases and J by 2 bases, with 13 bases between. The V gene's germline CDR1 is SGHRS and CDR2 YFSETQ. The CDR3 totals 15 residues. This CDR3 reads CASSSTGASTDTQYF. The CDR3 bases are TGCGCCAGCAGCTCCACGGGGGCTTCCACAGATACGCAGTATTTT.

The CDR3 DNA reads as TGTGCCACCAAGACAGGGACGGGCAATTCACCCCTCCACTTT. It codes for CATKTGTGNSPLHF. V usage is TRBV7-3 and J usage is TRBJ1-6, with 7 nucleotides matching TRBD1. The V gene end was trimmed by 10 bases and the J gene end by 7 bases; junction bases not matched to a gene: 10. There are 14 residues in the CDR3. Germline V gene lookup returns CDR1 SGHTA and CDR2 FQGTGA.

V and J are TRBV28 and TRBJ1-5; 9 positions agree with TRBD1. The CDR3 runs 15 residues. V dropped 7 bases and J dropped 9; count of bases not matched to a gene: 13. The V gene's germline CDR1 is MDHEN and CDR2 SYDVKM. CDR3 residues: CASTDGQGFARPQHF. CDR3 in DNA: TGTGCCAGCACCGACGGACAGGGGTTCGCCCGGCCCCAGCATTTT.

V gene TRBV5-4 combines with J gene TRBJ2-7, with 7 positions matching TRBD1. The CDR3 runs to 15 residues. Germline assignment: CDR1 SGHNT and CDR2 YYREEE (reference sequence). With 4 bases clipped from V and 7 bases from J, the junction kept 14 bases outside the gene matches. The CDR3 is CASSAHRGRQGEQYF. The CDR3 nucleotides read TGTGCCAGCAGCGCACACAGGGGTAGGCAGGGAGAGCAGTACTTC.

On this clone itself: The same CDR3 is also encoded by other DNA sequences in this sample. The chain joins TRBV28 to TRBJ1-2, with no clear D. Trimming shortened V by 6 bases and J by 1 base, and 6 bases separated the two germline ends. The CDR3 runs to 12 residues. Germline values: CDR1 MDHEN, CDR2 SYDVKM. The CDR3 DNA follows: TGTGCCAGCAGCGTCCTTAACTATGGCTACACCTTC. It codes for CASSVLNYGYTF.

This sequence joins TRBV6-5 and TRBJ1-1, with a tentative D call TRBD1 (5 bases). Germline V gene lookup returns CDR1 MNHEY and CDR2 SVGAGI. The germline V and J ends were trimmed by 3 bases and 11 bases, with 13 bases remaining between them. The CDR3 runs 12 residues. DNA of the CDR3: TGTGCCAGCAGTTATCAGGGTAAGGATGCTTTCTTT. Protein sequence: CASSYQGKDAFF.

J is TRBJ1-1 and V is TRBV27, with D tentatively TRBD1 (6 bases). The V gene's germline CDR1 is MNHEY and CDR2 SMNVEV (reference sequence). CDR3 size: 14 residues. The V end lost 8 bases, the J end lost 4 bases, and 17 bases lay between the germline ends. CDR3 sequence (DNA): TGTGCCAGCGGGGACACCTCAGGGGCCACTGAAGCTTTCTTT. Protein product: CASGDTSGATEAFF.

V and J are TRBV28 and TRBJ2-7; TRBD1 aligns across 9 bases. The V and J ends lost 2 bases and 0 bases, in that order; junction bases with no gene match: 2. The CDR3 runs to 15 residues. In germline, CDR1 is MDHEN, CDR2 SYDVKM. Here the CDR3 reads CASSLPTGGSYEQYF. DNA for the CDR3: TGTGCCAGCAGTTTACCGACAGGGGGCTCCTACGAGCAGTACTTC. The complete variable domain, with remaining parts taken from reference TRBV28 and TRBJ2-7, reads DVKVTQSSRYLVKRTGEKVFLECVQDMDHENMFWYRQDPGLGLRLIYFSYDVKMKEKGDIPEGYSVSREKKERFSLILESASTNQTSMYLCASSLPTGGSYEQYFGPGTRLTVT.

This clone was seen once. The rearrangement joins TRBV19 to TRBJ2-2, with 9 bases matching TRBD2. The length of the CDR3 is 17 residues. Trimming at V came to 9 bases and at J to 2 bases, leaving 13 bases not matched to a gene. Germline V CDR1 and CDR2: LNHDA, SQIVND (reference sequence). This CDR3 reads CASCSGGGAPNTGELFF. The CDR3 bases are TGTGCCAGCTGCTCGGGCGGGGGGGCACCCAACACCGGGGAGCTGTTTTTT.

The chain combines TRBV6-4 with TRBJ1-2; possibly TRBD1 for D (6 bases). Germline V gene sequence: CDR1 MRHNA, CDR2 SNTAGT. There are 16 residues in the CDR3. The V gene lost 0 bases and the J gene lost 3 bases, with 14 bases spanning the gap. The CDR3 loop reads CASSDSPGDSHYGYTF. CDR3 DNA sequence: TGTGCCAGCAGTGACTCGCCAGGGGACTCCCACTATGGCTACACCTTC.